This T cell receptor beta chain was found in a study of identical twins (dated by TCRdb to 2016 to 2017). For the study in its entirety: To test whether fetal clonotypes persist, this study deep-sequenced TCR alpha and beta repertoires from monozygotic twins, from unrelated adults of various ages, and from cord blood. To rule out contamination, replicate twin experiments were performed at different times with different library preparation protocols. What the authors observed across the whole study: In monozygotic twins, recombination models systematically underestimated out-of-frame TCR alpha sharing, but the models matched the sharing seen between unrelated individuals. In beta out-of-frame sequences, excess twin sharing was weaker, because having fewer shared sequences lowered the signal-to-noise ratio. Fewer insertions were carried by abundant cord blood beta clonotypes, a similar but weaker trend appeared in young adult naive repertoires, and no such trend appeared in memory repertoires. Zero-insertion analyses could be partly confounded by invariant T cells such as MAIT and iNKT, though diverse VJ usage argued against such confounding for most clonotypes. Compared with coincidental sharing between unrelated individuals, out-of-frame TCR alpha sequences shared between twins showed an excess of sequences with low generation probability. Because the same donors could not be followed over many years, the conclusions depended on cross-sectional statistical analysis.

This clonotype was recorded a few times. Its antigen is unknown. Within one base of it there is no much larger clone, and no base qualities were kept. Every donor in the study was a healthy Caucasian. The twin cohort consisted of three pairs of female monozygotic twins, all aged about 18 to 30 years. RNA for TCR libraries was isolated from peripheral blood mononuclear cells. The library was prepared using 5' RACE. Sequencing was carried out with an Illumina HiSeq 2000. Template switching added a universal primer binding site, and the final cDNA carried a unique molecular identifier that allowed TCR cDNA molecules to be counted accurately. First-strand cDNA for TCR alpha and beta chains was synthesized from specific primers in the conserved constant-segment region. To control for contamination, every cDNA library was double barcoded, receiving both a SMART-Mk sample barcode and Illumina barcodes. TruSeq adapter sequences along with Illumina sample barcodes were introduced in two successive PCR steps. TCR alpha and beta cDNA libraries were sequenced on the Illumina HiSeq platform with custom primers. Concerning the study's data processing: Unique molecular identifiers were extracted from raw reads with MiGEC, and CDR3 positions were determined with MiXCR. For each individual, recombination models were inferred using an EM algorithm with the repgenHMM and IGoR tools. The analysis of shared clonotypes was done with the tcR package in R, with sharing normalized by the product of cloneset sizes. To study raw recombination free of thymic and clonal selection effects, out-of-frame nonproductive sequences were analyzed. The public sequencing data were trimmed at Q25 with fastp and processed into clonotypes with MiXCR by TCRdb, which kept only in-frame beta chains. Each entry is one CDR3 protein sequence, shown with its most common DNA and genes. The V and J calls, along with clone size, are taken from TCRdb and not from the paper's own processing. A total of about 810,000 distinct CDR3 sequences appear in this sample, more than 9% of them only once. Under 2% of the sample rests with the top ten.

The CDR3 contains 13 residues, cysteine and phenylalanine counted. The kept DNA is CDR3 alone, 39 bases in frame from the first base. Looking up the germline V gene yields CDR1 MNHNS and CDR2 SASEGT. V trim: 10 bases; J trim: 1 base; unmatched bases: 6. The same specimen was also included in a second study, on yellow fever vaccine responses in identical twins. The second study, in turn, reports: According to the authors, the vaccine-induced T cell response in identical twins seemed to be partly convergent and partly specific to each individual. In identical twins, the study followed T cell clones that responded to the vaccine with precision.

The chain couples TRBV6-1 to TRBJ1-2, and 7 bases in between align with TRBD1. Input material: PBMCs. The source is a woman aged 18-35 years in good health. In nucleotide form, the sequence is TGTGCCACCGGACAGGCGATTAACTATGGCTACACCTTC. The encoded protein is CATGQAINYGYTF.